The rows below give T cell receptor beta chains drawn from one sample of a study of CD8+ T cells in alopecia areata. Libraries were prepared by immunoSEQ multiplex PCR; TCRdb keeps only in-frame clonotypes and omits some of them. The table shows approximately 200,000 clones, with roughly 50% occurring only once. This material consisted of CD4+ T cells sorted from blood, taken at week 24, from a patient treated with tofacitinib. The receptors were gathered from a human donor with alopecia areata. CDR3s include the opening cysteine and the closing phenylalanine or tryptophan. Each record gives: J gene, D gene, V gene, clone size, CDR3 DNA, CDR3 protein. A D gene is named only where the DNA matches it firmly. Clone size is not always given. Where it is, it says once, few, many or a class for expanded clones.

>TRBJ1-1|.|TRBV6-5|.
TGTGCCAGCAGCTTAAGGGGTCCGAACACTGAAGCTTTCTTT
CASSLRGPNTEAFF
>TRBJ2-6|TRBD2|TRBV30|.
TGTGCCTGGAGTAGGAAGCCGCGTACTGGCGGGAGAGCCAACGTCCTGACTTTC
CAWSRKPRTGGRANVLTF
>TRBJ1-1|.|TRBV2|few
TGTGCCAGCACCAACAACAGGTGGGAACCTGAAGCTTTCTTT
CASTNNRWEPEAFF
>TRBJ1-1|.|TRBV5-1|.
TGCGCCAGCAGCGAAGGCTGGGACACTGAAGCTTTCTTT
CASSEGWDTEAFF
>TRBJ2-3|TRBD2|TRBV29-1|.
TGCAGCGTTGAAGAATGGGAGTCGCGGGGGGCTAACCCGAATACGCAGTATTTT
CSVEEWESRGANPNTQYF
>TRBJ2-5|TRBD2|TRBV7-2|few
TGTGCCACATTAGCGGGAGAGACCCAGTACTTC
CATLAGETQYF
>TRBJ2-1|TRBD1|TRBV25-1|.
TGTGCCAGCACCCCGACAGGGGGCAGGTATGAGCAGTTCTTC
CASTPTGGRYEQFF
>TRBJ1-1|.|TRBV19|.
TGTGCCAGTAGTATGGCCGGTCGGTGGACTGAAGCTTTCTTT
CASSMAGRWTEAFF
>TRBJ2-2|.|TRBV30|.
TGTGCCTGGAATCTGATCACCGGGGAGCTGTTTTTT
CAWNLITGELFF
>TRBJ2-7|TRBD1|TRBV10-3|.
TGTGCCATCAGTGAGTCGATGTCGCGACAGGGCCCCGAGCAGTACTTC
CAISESMSRQGPEQYF
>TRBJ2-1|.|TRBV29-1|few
TGCAGCGTTGACGCAGGGGCCCATGAGCAGTTCTTC
CSVDAGAHEQFF
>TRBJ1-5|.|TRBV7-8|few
TGTGCCAGCAGCCCCGCCCAGGGCCAAAATCAGCCCCAGCATTTT
CASSPAQGQNQPQHF
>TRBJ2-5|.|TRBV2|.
TGTGCCAGCATCTACCGTGAGACCCAGTACTTC
CASIYRETQYF
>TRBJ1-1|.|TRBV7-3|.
TGTGCCAGCAGCCCTGACAGAGAGACTGAAGCTTTCTTT
CASSPDRETEAFF
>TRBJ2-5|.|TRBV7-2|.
TGTGCCAGCAGCTTAGGGGGAGCCCCTAGCCAAGAGACCCAGTACTTC
CASSLGGAPSQETQYF
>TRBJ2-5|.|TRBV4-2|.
TGTGCCAGCAGCCAAGACTTGATGGATCAAGAGACCCAGTACTTC
CASSQDLMDQETQYF
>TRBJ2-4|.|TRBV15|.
TGTGCCACCAGCAGCCAGGGAGAAAACATTCAGTACTTC
CATSSQGENIQYF
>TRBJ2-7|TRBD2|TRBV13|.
TGTGCCAGCAGCCAGGGACTAGCGGGAGGTGTGCAGTACTTC
CASSQGLAGGVQYF
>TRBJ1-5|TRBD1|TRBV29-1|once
TGCAGCGTCCGGACAGGTTTTAGCAATCAGCCCCAGCATTTT
CSVRTGFSNQPQHF
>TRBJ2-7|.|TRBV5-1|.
TGCGCCAGCAGCCTGGGGAATCCCTACGAGCAGTACTTC
CASSLGNPYEQYF
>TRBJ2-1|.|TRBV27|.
TGTGCCAGCAGTTTAGGGGTCTCCTACAATGAGCAGTTCTTC
CASSLGVSYNEQFF
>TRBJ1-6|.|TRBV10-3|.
TGTGCCATCAGAAGTAGGAATTCACCCCTCCACTTT
CAIRSRNSPLHF
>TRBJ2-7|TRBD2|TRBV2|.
TGTGCCAGCAGCCGAATCAGACTAGCGGGAGTACGCGAGCAGTACTTC
CASSRIRLAGVREQYF
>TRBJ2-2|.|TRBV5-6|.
TGTGCCAGCAGCTCGAAGACATGGTACACCGGGGAGCTGTTTTTT
CASSSKTWYTGELFF
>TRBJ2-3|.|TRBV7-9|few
TGTGCCAGCAGCCCTCCCCTAGGCTTGAGCACAGATACGCAGTATTTT
CASSPPLGLSTDTQYF
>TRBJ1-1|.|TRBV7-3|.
TGTGCCAGCAGCTTAACTTACTCGTCCGGAGGGGCTGAAGCTTTCTTT
CASSLTYSSGGAEAFF
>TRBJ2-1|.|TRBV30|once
TGTGCCTGGCAATCTAGGGATGAGCAGTTCTTC
CAWQSRDEQFF
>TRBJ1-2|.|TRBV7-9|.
TGTGCCAGCAGCTTAATGGACGGGGGCAGAAGCTACACCTTC
CASSLMDGGRSYTF
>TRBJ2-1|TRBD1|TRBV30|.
TGTGCCTGCTTGAATTGTGGGGACAGGGGGCTGTACAATGAGCAGTTCTTC
CACLNCGDRGLYNEQFF
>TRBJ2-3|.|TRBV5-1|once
TGCGCCAGCAGCTTGGCGGGACGGTTATCCACAGATACGCAGTATTTT
CASSLAGRLSTDTQYF
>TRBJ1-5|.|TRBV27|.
TGTGCCAGCAGCCGGGACGGCCACAATCAGCCCCAGCATTTT
CASSRDGHNQPQHF
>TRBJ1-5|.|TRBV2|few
TGTGCCAGCAGTGGGACGGGGCAGGGGCGTCAGCCCCAGCATTTT
CASSGTGQGRQPQHF
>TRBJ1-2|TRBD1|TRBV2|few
TGTGCCAGCAGTGTACCAGGGGGCGATGGCTACACCTTC
CASSVPGGDGYTF
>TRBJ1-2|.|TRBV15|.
TGTGCCACCAGCAGAGATGGCTGGGGTAACTATGGCTACACCTTC
CATSRDGWGNYGYTF
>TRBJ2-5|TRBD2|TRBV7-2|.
TGTGCCAGCAGCTTGCTGAGCGGGGGGCTCTCGAGAGAGACCCAGTACTTC
CASSLLSGGLSRETQYF
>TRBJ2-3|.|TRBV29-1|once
TGCAGCGTTGAAGCTCCACGGGGGAATCCAGATACGCAGTATTTT
CSVEAPRGNPDTQYF
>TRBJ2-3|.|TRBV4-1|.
TGCGCCAGCAGCCAAGGGTTCGCGACAGATACGCAGTATTTT
CASSQGFATDTQYF
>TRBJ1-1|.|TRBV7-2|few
TGTGCCAGCAGCCCACTAGGGGGTACTGAAGCTTTCTTT
CASSPLGGTEAFF
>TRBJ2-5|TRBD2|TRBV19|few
TGTGCCAGTAGTGTCGGAGCGGGAGGAATGGAGACCCAGTACTTC
CASSVGAGGMETQYF
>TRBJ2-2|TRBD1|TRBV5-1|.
TGCGCCAGCAGCGGGAACAGGGGGCTCGGTCTAACCGGGGAGCTGTTTTTT
CASSGNRGLGLTGELFF
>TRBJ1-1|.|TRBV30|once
TGTGCCTGGAGTGTAATCATTGGGGAAGCTTTCTTT
CAWSVIIGEAFF
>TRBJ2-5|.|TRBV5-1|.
TGCGCCAGCAGCATAACGGGAGTGGGTGAGACCCAGTACTTC
CASSITGVGETQYF
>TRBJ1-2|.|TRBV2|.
TGTGCCAGCGCGTATGGACAGATCTATGGCTACACCTTC
CASAYGQIYGYTF